This T cell receptor (delta chain) came from a study of Vδ1+ human thymocytes. Of note for this clone: The antigen is not known.

General observations from the study: Unexpected Vdelta2 sequences could cause misinterpretation of bulk repertoire data. Around 20% of thymic delta-chain sequences were Vdelta2, with few Vdelta3, unlike blood Vdelta1+ controls. Highly polyclonal TRG and TRD repertoires with Gaussian CDR3 length distributions appeared in thymus.

The template was reverse-transcribed extracted RNA. CDR3 amplicons came from multiplex PCR with pooled V-gene forward and constant-region reverse primers. TCRdb fed the multiplex PCR reads into CATT to redo clone calling. The sample lists tens of thousands of delta-chain clones; more than 8% were seen once. Germline V gives CDR1 TSWWSYY, CDR2 QGS. This CDR3 is 18 amino acids long. Trimming at V came to 2 bases and at J to 1 base, leaving 10 bases not matched to a gene. The source is a child under two years old who had congenital heart surgery. Source material: Vdelta1+ gamma-delta thymocytes from the thymus. Subset in this sample: FACS-sorted CD3+ TCRalphabeta- TCRVdelta1+ TCRVdelta2- thymocytes. This chain uses TRDV1 with TRDJ1, with 10 bases identical to TRDD3. The CDR3 loop is CALGEYDWGIRGTDKLIF. In nucleotides, the CDR3 is TGTGCTCTTGGGGAATATGACTGGGGGATTCGTGGCACCGATAAACTCATCTTT.